The 20 T cell receptor beta chains below were found in one sample sequenced in a study of graft-versus-host responses after intestinal transplantation. This table comes from immunoSEQ multiplex PCR, and its TCRdb copy is limited to in-frame clones, with some not included. The sample carries thousands of clones, 22% recorded once. The sequencing used alloreactive CD4+ T cells from a mixed lymphocyte reaction culture, collected before transplantation. Described subset: CFSE-low proliferating T cells sorted from roughly 6-day pre-transplant mixed lymphocyte reaction (GvH or HvG direction). The receptors shown here come from a human patient who was an organ donor for intestinal transplantation.

This clone was picked up a small number of times. This chain joins TRBV4-2 and TRBJ1-2; 8 bases align to TRBD1. The V gene end was trimmed by 5 bases and the J gene end by 6 bases; junction bases not matched to a gene: 11. This CDR3 is 15 amino acids long. Per germline, CDR1 LGHNA and CDR2 YNFKEQ. The CDR3: CASSLGQGAYDGYTF. Here the CDR3 DNA reads TGTGCCAGCAGCTTAGGCCAGGGGGCGTACGATGGCTACACCTTC.

Within the sample, this clone is large. The chain combines TRBV7-9 with TRBJ1-6, with D uncertain. The length of the CDR3 is 12 residues. Germline V gene lookup returns CDR1 SEHNR and CDR2 FQNEAQ (reference sequence). V was clipped by 3 bases and J by 9 bases, with 6 bases between them. The CDR3 nucleotides read TGTGCCAGCAGCTTTAGTCGTTCACCCCTCCACTTT. It encodes CASSFSRSPLHF.

This clone was detected only a few times. The rearrangement links TRBV6-5 to TRBJ2-3, with no clear D. Germline V gives CDR1 MNHEY, CDR2 SVGAGI. V dropped 2 bases and J dropped 8 bases, with 11 bases sitting between them. The CDR3 is 13 amino acids. CDR3 amino acids: CASSYQPARTQYF. CDR3 nucleotides: TGTGCCAGCAGTTACCAACCCGCCCGTACGCAGTATTTT.

By sample fraction, this clone is medium-sized. V usage is TRBV5-4 and J usage is TRBJ1-1; 9 bases are a match to TRBD1. Germline CDR1 is SGHNT and CDR2 is YYREEE (reference sequence). V was clipped by 2 bases and J by 0 bases; unmatched bases: 2. This CDR3 region has 15 residues. The CDR3 reads CASSLQGALNTEAFF. CDR3 sequence (DNA): TGTGCCAGCAGCTTACAGGGGGCCCTGAACACTGAAGCTTTCTTT.

The chain couples TRBV7-2 to TRBJ2-5; D not resolved. CDR3 length: 13 residues. Germline assignment: CDR1 SGHTA and CDR2 FQGNSA. Trimming shortened V by 3 bases and J by 4 bases, and 9 bases separated the two germline ends. Here the CDR3 DNA reads TGTGCCAGCAGCTTCGGACGCGGAGAGACCCAGTACTTC. It codes for CASSFGRGETQYF.

The rearrangement links TRBV4-1 to TRBJ2-7, with D tentatively TRBD2 (7 bases). V lost 1 base to trimming and J lost 3 bases, with 16 bases between them. The CDR3 is 16 residues long. Per germline, CDR1 MGHRA and CDR2 YSYEKL. The CDR3 region is CASSQVGGRANYEQYF. The DNA of the CDR3 is TGCGCCAGCAGCCAAGTGGGGGGGCGGGCAAACTACGAGCAGTACTTC.

This clone occurred a few times. This sequence joins TRBV6-5 and TRBJ1-2; no definite D call. This CDR3 is 15 amino acids long. The germline V gene has CDR1 MNHEY and CDR2 SVGAGI. The germline V and J ends were trimmed by 1 base and 7 bases, with 16 bases remaining between them. CDR3 region: CASSYLTPGIGGYTF. CDR3 coding DNA: TGTGCCAGCAGTTACTTAACGCCGGGTATTGGTGGCTACACCTTC.

This clone appeared a few times. The chain couples TRBV7-6 to TRBJ2-3, with 10 bases matching TRBD2. The CDR3 runs 16 residues. V was clipped by 5 bases and J by 0 bases; unmatched bases: 5. CDR1 and CDR2 (germline): SGHVS, FNYEAQ. CDR3: CASSLLAGASTDTQYF. CDR3 bases: TGTGCCAGCAGCCTTCTAGCGGGGGCGAGCACAGATACGCAGTATTTT.

This clone showed up just a few times. This chain joins TRBV5-5 and TRBJ2-7, with D perhaps matching TRBD1 (6 bases). The CDR3 runs to 14 residues. Germline values: CDR1 SGHKS, CDR2 YYEKEE (reference sequence). V was trimmed by 2 bases and J by 2 bases, leaving 11 bases between them. This CDR3 reads CASSFGSGAYEQYF. CDR3 nucleotides: TGTGCCAGCAGCTTTGGGTCAGGGGCCTACGAGCAGTACTTC.

This clone was observed a few times. The J gene is TRBJ2-1, the V gene TRBV7-2; D not resolved. This CDR3 is built from 12 residues. Trimming removed 4 bases at V and 6 bases at J, with 7 bases between. The V gene's germline CDR1 is SGHTA and CDR2 FQGNSA. CDR3 in amino acids: CASSSQFNEQFF. In DNA, the CDR3 is TGTGCCAGCAGCTCCCAATTCAATGAGCAGTTCTTC.

This sequence joins TRBV7-2 and TRBJ1-1; perhaps TRBD1 as D (6 bases). Germline CDR1 is SGHTA and CDR2 is FQGNSA. Trimming removed 5 bases at V and 6 bases at J, with 10 bases between. This CDR3 contains 12 residues. The CDR3, as DNA: TGTGCCAGCAGCCTATGGACAGCTGAAGCTTTCTTT. This sequence encodes CASSLWTAEAFF.

This clone was observed a handful of times. V and J are TRBV6-1 and TRBJ2-5, with D unresolved. The assigned J gene may be wrong: the sequence end matches TRBJ2-7 better. Germline lookup yields CDR1 MNHNS and CDR2 SASEGT. The CDR3 is 11 residues long. The CDR3 bases are TGTGCCAGCAGTGAGGGATACGAGCAGTACTTC. Its translation: CASSEGYEQYF.

J is TRBJ1-5 and V is TRBV10-3; 7 nucleotides align to TRBD1. The germline V gene has CDR1 ENHRY and CDR2 SYGVKD. The CDR3 is 15 residues long. V shed 2 bases, J shed 3 bases, and the junction held 4 bases outside the gene matches. CDR3 protein: CAISETGVPNQPQHF. The CDR3 nucleotides are TGTGCCATCAGTGAGACAGGGGTGCCCAATCAGCCCCAGCATTTT.

DNA for the CDR3: TGCGCCAGCAGCTTACTAGCCTCGAACACCGGGGAGCTGTTTTTT. Protein product: CASSLLASNTGELFF. The rearrangement joins TRBV5-1 to TRBJ2-2, with D possibly matching TRBD2 (6 bases). CDR1 is SGHRS, CDR2 YFSETQ, per germline. Deletions cut 2 bases from V and 0 bases from J, with 8 bases between. This CDR3 contains 15 residues.

The table lists this clone with a few counts. This chain connects TRBV11-2 to TRBJ2-5, with 12 bases aligning to TRBD2. The ends lost 5 bases at V and 7 bases at J; junction bases unmatched: 8. From germline, CDR1 is SGHAT and CDR2 FQNNGV. This CDR3 spans 15 amino acids. The CDR3 DNA is TGTGCCAGCAGCCGGACTAGCGGGATTACAGGGACCCAGTACTTC. Translated: CASSRTSGITGTQYF.

This clone occurred a few times. The CDR3, as DNA: TGTGCCAGCAGCTTAGTGGAGAATTCACCCCTCCACTTT. It yields the protein CASSLVENSPLHF. The chain uses TRBV7-9 and TRBJ1-6; no clear D gene. CDR1 and CDR2 (germline): SEHNR, FQNEAQ (reference sequence). The CDR3 spans 13 residues. Between the trimmed V and J ends, which lost 1 base and 7 bases, there was a span of 5 bases.

This chain uses TRBV5-1 with TRBJ1-6; tentatively, D is TRBD1 (5 bases). From germline, CDR1 is SGHRS and CDR2 YFSETQ. CDR3 length equals 15 residues. With 0 bases removed from V and 11 bases from J, the gap between germline ends came to 15 bases. CDR3: CASSLGGVPDPPLHF. The CDR3 bases are TGCGCCAGCAGCTTGGGAGGGGTACCTGATCCACCCCTCCACTTT.

This sequence joins TRBV2 and TRBJ2-7; TRBD1 aligns across 9 bases. Per germline, CDR1 SNHLY and CDR2 FYNNEI. J gave up 5 bases and V 6 bases, and 8 bases lay outside the gene matches. The CDR3 totals 14 residues. Written as DNA, the CDR3 is TGTGCCAGCAGGGACACAGGGGGCGGACACGAGCAGTACTTC. Translated, it gives CASRDTGGGHEQYF.

V and J are TRBV5-8 and TRBJ2-3; 10 bases agree with TRBD2. CDR3 length: 16 residues. In germline, CDR1 is SGHTS, CDR2 YDEGEE. The V segment lost 4 bases and the J segment 0 bases; nucleotides outside the gene matches: 5. CDR3 DNA sequence: TGTGCCAGCAGCATATTAGCGGGGGGAAGCACAGATACGCAGTATTTT. This translates into CASSILAGGSTDTQYF.

By its share, this clone is large. The chain has TRBV5-1 and TRBJ2-2; the match to TRBD1 covers 7 bases. V was clipped by 2 bases and J by 3 bases; unmatched bases: 7. CDR3 size: 16 residues. Germline loops: CDR1 SGHRS, CDR2 YFSETQ. CDR3 sequence (DNA): TGCGCCAGCAGCTTACCCCGGGACAGCTACACCGGGGAGCTGTTTTTT. This encodes CASSLPRDSYTGELFF. Supplemented by reference TRBV5-1 and TRBJ2-2, the full variable domain reads KAGVTQTPRYLIKTRGQQVTLSCSPISGHRSVSWYQQTPGQGLQFLFEYFSETQRNKGNFPGRFSGRQFSNSRSEMNVSTLELGDSALYLCASSLPRDSYTGELFFGEGSRLTVL.